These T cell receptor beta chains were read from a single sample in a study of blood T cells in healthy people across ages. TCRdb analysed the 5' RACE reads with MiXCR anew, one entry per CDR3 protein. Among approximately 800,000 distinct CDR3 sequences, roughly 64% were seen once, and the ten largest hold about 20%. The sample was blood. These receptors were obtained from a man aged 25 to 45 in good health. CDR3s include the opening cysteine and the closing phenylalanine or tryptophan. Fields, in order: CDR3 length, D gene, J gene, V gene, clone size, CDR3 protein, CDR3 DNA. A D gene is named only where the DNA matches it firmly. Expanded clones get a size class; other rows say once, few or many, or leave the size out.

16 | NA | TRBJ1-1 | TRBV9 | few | CASSVGAGRGGTEAFF | TGTGCCAGCAGCGTAGGGGCAGGGAGAGGTGGGACTGAAGCTTTCTTT
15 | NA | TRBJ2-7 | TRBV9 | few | CASSGGGVRPYEQYF | TGTGCCAGCTCCGGGGGCGGAGTAAGACCCTACGAGCAGTACTTC
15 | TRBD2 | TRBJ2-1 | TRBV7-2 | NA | CASSWSGSGYNEQFF | TGTGCCAGCAGCTGGAGCGGGAGCGGATACAATGAGCAGTTCTTC
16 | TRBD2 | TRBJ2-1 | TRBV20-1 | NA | CSAPPLLAGHLNEQFF | TGCAGTGCCCCCCCTCTACTAGCGGGGCACCTCAATGAGCAGTTCTTC
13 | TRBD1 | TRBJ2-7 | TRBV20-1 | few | CSARNDRVYEQYF | TGCAGTGCTAGAAACGACAGGGTCTACGAGCAGTACTTC
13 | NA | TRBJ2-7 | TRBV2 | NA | CASSDVKTYEQYF | TGTGCCAGCAGTGATGTGAAGACCTACGAGCAGTACTTC
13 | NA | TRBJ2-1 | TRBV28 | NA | CASRPWQVYEQFF | TGTGCCAGCCGGCCCTGGCAGGTCTATGAGCAGTTCTTC
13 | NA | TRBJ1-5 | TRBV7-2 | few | CASSSGSNQPQHF | TGTGCCAGCAGCTCGGGTTCCAATCAGCCCCAGCATTTT
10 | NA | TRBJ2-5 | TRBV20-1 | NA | CSAGGETQYF | TGCAGCGCAGGGGGGGAGACCCAGTACTTC
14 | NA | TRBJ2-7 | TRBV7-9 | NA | CASSFRTETYEQYF | TGTGCCAGCAGCTTCAGGACAGAGACCTACGAGCAGTACTTC
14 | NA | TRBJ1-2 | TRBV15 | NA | CATRSSIETDGYTF | TGTGCCACCAGGTCCTCCATTGAGACGGATGGCTACACCTTC
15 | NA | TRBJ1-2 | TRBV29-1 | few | CSVLGDPETLYGYTF | TGCAGCGTTTTGGGGGACCCTGAAACTCTCTATGGCTACACCTTC
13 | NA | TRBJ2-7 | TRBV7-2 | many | CASSLDTNYEQYF | TGTGCCAGCAGCTTAGATACAAATTACGAGCAGTACTTC
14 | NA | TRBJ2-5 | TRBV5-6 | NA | CASSFGRAGETQYF | TGTGCCAGCAGCTTCGGTCGGGCGGGAGAGACCCAGTACTTC
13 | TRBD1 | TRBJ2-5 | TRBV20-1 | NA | CSARGQGQETQYF | TGCAGTGCTAGAGGACAGGGGCAAGAGACCCAGTACTTC
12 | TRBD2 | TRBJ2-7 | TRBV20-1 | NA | CSAEGLGDEQYF | TGCAGTGCCGAGGGACTAGGGGACGAGCAGTACTTC
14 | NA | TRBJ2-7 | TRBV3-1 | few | CASSQGQGPHEQYF | TGTGCCAGCAGCCAAGGACAAGGACCCCACGAGCAGTACTTC
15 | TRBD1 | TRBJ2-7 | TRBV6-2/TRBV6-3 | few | CASSTGTASSYEQYF | TGTGCCAGCAGCACCGGGACAGCCAGCTCCTACGAGCAGTACTTC
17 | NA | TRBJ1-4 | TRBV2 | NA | CASNTDQGVLSGEKLFF | TGTGCCAGCAACACCGATCAGGGCGTTTTAAGCGGTGAAAAACTGTTTTTT
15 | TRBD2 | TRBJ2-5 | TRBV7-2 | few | CASSLSPGGFETQYF | TGTGCCAGCAGCTTATCTCCCGGGGGGTTTGAGACCCAGTACTTC
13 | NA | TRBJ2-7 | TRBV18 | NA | CASSPFGGDEQYF | TGTGCCAGCTCACCCTTCGGTGGGGACGAGCAGTACTTC
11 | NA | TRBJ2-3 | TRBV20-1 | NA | CSAGHTDTQYF | TGCAGTGCTGGCCACACAGATACGCAGTATTTT
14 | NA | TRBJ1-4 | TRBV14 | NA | CASSQDVFGEKLFF | TGTGCCAGCAGCCAAGATGTCTTTGGTGAAAAACTGTTTTTT
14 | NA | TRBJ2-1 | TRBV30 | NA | CAWNSGGGYNEQFF | TGTGCCTGGAATTCTGGAGGGGGCTACAATGAGCAGTTCTTC
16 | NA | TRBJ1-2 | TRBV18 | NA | CASSPNRAYQGYGYTF | TGTGCCAGCTCACCAAACAGGGCATATCAAGGCTATGGCTACACCTTC
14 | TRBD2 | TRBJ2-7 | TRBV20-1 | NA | CSASSGTRAYEQYF | TGCAGTGCGTCTAGCGGGACAAGGGCCTACGAGCAGTACTTC
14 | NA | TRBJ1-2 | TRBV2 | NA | CASSERVGVYGYTF | TGTGCCAGCAGTGAAAGGGTGGGGGTCTATGGCTACACCTTC
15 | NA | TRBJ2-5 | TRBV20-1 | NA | CSARDGRQGQETQYF | TGCAGTGCTAGAGATGGTAGGCAGGGGCAAGAGACCCAGTACTTC
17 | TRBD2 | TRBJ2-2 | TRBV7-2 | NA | CASSLILAGATTGELFF | TGTGCCAGCAGCTTAATTCTAGCGGGGGCCACCACCGGGGAGCTGTTTTTT
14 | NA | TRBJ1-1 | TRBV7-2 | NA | CASSKNQGSTEAFF | TGTGCCAGCAGTAAGAACCAGGGGAGCACTGAAGCTTTCTTT
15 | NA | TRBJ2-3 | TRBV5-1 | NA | CASSWNRGGADTQYF | TGCGCCAGCAGCTGGAATAGAGGTGGGGCAGATACGCAGTATTTT
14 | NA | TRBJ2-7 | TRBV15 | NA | CATSIEEPTYEQYF | TGTGCCACCAGCATCGAGGAGCCTACCTACGAGCAGTACTTC
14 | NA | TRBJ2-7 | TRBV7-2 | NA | CASSQREATYEQYF | TGTGCCAGCAGCCAAAGGGAGGCTACCTACGAGCAGTACTTC
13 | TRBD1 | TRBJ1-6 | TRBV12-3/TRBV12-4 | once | CASSPDRAAPLHF | TGTGCCAGCAGTCCTGACAGGGCGGCACCCCTCCACTTT
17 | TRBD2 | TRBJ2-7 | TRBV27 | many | CASSKLAGGSNSYEQYF | TGTGCCAGCAGTAAACTAGCGGGAGGTTCCAACTCCTACGAGCAGTACTTC
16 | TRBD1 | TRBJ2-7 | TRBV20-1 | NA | CSARDEGTGVSYEQYF | TGCAGTGCTAGAGATGAGGGAACAGGGGTCTCCTACGAGCAGTACTTC
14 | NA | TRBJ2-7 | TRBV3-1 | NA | CASSLDGGAYEQYF | TGTGCCAGCAGCCTTGATGGGGGAGCCTACGAGCAGTACTTC
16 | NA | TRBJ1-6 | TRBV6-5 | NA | CASSSNTGRYNSPLHF | TGTGCCAGCAGTTCCAACACCGGCAGGTATAATTCACCCCTCCACTTT
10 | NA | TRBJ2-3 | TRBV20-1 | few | CSALTDTQYF | TGCAGTGCTCTTACAGATACGCAGTATTTT
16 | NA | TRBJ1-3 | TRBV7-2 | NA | CASSLAAGALGNTIYF | TGTGCCAGCAGCTTAGCAGCAGGGGCGCTTGGAAACACCATATATTTT
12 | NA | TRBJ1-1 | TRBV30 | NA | CACHRLNTEAFF | TGTGCCTGTCATAGGTTGAACACTGAAGCTTTCTTT
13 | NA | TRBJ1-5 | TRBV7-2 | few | CASSLRSNQPQHF | TGTGCCAGCAGCTTACGTAGCAATCAGCCCCAGCATTTT
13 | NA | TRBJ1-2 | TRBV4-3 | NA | CASSQDGGYGYTF | TGCGCCAGCAGCCAAGACGGGGGTTATGGCTACACCTTC
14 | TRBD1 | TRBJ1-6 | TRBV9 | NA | CASSSLDRDQPLHF | TGTGCCAGCAGTTCCCTCGACAGGGACCAACCCCTCCACTTT
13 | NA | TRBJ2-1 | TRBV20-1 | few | CSARPRGHNEQFF | TGCAGTGCTAGGCCGCGGGGCCACAATGAGCAGTTCTTC